This record covers a single TCR beta chain. This record comes from a study of blood T cell repertoires in COVID-19. Looking at the study overall: The United States, Italy and Spain were the sources of the acute and convalescent COVID-19 samples.

Per the authors' pipeline: Amplification of reference gene primers was used by the study to estimate nucleated cell counts. Generated by immunoSEQ multiplex PCR, the TCRdb table keeps only in-frame clones and is missing some. The DNA was the basis for D and trimming; V, J and clone size are from that table. Of hundreds of thousands of clones in the sample, 75% to 90% were seen once. The sequenced material came from peripheral blood. The receptor was isolated from a woman aged 25 to 39 with active or convalescent COVID-19.

For the CDR3, the DNA is TGTGCCAGCAGTGGGACGACAGGGAATAATAACTATGGCTACACCTTC. Translating it yields CASSGTTGNNNYGYTF. The chain has TRBV6-1 and TRBJ1-2; 7 bases fit TRBD1. The CDR3 has 16 residues. V lost 4 bases and J lost 1; bases outside the gene matches: 9. Germline V gene sequence: CDR1 MNHNS, CDR2 SASEGT.